The sequence of this TCR beta chain was determined in a study of shared clonotypes between healthy human individuals. V was trimmed by 1 base and J by 4 bases, leaving 10 bases between them. Germline values: CDR1 LGHNA, CDR2 YNFKEQ. The CDR3 has 14 residues. The repertoire was sequenced with immunoSEQ multiplex PCR; TCRdb's copy has only in-frame clones and lacks some. The sample contains approximately 2.1 million clones, just over 90% of which appear only once. This clone was detected only once. The source material was naive CD4+ T cells from PBMCs. Subset defined: CD45RA+ positively selected. The chain uses TRBV4-2 and TRBJ1-2; a possible D gene is TRBD1 (5 bases). The TCR originated in a man aged 18 to 29 in good health. Some clones in this sample may be carry-over from other donors' samples. CDR3 bases: TGTGCCAGCAGCCAAGGACAGCCCTCCTATGGCTACACCTTC. Translation: CASSQGQPSYGYTF.